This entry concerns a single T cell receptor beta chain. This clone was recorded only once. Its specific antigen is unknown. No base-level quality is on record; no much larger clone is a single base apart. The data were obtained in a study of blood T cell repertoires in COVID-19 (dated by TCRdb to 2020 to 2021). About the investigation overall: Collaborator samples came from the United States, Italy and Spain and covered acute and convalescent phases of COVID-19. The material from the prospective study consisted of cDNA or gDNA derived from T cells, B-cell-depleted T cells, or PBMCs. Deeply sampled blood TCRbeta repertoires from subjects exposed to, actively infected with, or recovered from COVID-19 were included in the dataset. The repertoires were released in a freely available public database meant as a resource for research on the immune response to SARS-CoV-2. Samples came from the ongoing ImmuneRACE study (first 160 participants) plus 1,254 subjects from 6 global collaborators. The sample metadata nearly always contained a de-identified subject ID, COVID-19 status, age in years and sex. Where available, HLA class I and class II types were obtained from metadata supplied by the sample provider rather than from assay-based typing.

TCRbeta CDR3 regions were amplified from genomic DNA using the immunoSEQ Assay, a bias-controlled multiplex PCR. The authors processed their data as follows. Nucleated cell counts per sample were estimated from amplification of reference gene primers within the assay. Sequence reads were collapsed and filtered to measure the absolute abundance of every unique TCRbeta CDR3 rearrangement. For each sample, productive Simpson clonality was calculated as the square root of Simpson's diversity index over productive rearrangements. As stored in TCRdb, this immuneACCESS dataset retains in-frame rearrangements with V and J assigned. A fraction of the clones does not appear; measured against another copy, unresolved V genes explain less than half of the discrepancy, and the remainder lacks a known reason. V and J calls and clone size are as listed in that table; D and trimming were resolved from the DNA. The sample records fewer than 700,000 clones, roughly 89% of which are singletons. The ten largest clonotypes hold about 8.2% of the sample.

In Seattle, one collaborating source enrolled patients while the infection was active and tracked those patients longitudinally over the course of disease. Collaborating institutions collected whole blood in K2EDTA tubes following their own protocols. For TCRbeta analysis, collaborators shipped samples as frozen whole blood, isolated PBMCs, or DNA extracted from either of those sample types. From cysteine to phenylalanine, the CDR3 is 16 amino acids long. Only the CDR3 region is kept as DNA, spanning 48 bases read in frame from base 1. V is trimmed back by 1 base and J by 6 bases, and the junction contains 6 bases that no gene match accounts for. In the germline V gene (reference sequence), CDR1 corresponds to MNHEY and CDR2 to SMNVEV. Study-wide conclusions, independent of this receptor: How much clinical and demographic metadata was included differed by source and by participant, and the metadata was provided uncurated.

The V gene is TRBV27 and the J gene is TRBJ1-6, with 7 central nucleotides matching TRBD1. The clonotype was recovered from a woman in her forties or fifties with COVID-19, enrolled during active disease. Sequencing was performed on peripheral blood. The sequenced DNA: TGTGCCAGCAGTTTATACCCGGGACAGAGTAATTCACCCCTCCACTTT. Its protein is CASSLYPGQSNSPLHF.